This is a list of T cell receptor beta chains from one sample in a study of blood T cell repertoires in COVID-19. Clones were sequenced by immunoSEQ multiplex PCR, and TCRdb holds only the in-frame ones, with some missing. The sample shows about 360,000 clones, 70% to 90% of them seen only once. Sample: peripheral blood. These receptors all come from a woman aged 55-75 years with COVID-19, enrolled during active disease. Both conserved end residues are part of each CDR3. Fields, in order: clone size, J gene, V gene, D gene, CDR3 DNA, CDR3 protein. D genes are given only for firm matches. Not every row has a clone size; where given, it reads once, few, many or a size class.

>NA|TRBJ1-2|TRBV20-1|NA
TGCAGTGCTAGTATAAACAGGGCTGGCTACACCTTC
CSASINRAGYTF
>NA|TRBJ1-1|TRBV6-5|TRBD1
TGTGCCAGCTATCCACAGGGGTGGGGTGAAGCTTTCTTT
CASYPQGWGEAFF
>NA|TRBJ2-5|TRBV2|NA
TGTGCCAGCATACTCCAAGAGACCCAGTACTTC
CASILQETQYF
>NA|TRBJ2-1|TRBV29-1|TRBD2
TGCAGCGCGGGACTAGCGGGGTTAGTCGATGAGCAGTTCTTC
CSAGLAGLVDEQFF
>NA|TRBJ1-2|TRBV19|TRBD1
TGTGCCAGTAGTCCATACAGGGGGCGGATCACCTTC
CASSPYRGRITF
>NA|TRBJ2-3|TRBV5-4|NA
TGTGCCAGCAGCCTCTTGGGGGGGGCATACACAGATACGCAGTATTTT
CASSLLGGAYTDTQYF
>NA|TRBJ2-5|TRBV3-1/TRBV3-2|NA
TGTGCCAGCAGCCAAGATCACGACCGTCTGAGGGCCCAGTACTTC
CASSQDHDRLRAQYF
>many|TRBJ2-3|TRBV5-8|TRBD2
TGTGCCAGCATCCTGGTAGCGGGGGAGGATACGCAGTATTTT
CASILVAGEDTQYF
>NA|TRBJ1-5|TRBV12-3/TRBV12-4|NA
TGTGCCAGCAGTTTTTCAGAAAATCAGCCCCAGCATTTT
CASSFSENQPQHF
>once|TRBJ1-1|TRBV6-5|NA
TGTGCCAGCAGTTACGAACCGGGGAACACTGAAGCTTTCTTT
CASSYEPGNTEAFF
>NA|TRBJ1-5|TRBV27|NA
TGTGCCACAAGGGGGGGGCTTAGCAATCAGCCCCAGCATTTT
CATRGGLSNQPQHF
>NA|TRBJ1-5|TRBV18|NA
TGTGCCAGCTCACGGGTTGACACATCCAATCAGCCCCAGCATTTT
CASSRVDTSNQPQHF
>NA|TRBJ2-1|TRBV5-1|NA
TGCGCCAGCAGCTTGCCAGCGAGCCATGAGCAGTTCTTC
CASSLPASHEQFF